This TCR beta chain was sequenced for a study of shared clonotypes between healthy human individuals. As for this clone: What it recognizes is unknown.

An assay was performed, and its level was deep. For each subset, genomic DNA was distributed in equal portions over several immunoSEQ plates. Original analysis: Quality scores were absent from the junction-only immunoSEQ sequences, so filtering differed. Sequencing was performed with immunoSEQ multiplex PCR; in TCRdb, only in-frame clones are kept and a portion is missing. The D gene and trimming were derived from the DNA, and the V and J assignments and clone size from that table. This table has fewer than 550,000 clones, nearly 80% appearing once. Germline values: CDR1 SGHTA, CDR2 FQGTGA. The CDR3 is 14 amino acids. After removal of 2 bases from V and 4 bases from J, the junction contained 2 bases not matched to a gene. Whole-study findings and limits: An effect of sequencing depth on clonotype sharing among donors was expected.

The sequenced material came from PBMCs. This rearrangement joins TRBV7-3 to TRBJ2-1, with TRBD1 identical over 7 bases. The TCR originated in a woman aged 40 to 55 in good health. Some clones in this sample may be carry-over from other donors' samples. CDR3 nucleotides: TGTGCCAGCAGCTTACAGGGACAGTACAATGAGCAGTTCTTC. It codes for CASSLQGQYNEQFF.